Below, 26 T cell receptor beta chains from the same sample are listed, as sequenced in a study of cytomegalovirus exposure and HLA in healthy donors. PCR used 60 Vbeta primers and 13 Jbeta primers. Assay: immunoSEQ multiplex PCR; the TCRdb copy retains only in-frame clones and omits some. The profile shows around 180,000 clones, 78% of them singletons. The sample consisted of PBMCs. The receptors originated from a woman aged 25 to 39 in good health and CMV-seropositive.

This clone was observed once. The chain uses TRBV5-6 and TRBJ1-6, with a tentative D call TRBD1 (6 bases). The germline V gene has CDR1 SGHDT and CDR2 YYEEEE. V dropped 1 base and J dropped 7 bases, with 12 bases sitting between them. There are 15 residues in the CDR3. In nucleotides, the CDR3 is TGTGCCAGCAGCTTGAGGGGGTCTTTGAATTCACCCCTCCACTTT. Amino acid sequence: CASSLRGSLNSPLHF.

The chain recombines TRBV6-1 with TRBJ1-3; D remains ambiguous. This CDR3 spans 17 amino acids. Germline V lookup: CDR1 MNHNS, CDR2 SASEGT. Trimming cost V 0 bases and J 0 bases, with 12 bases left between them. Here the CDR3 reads CASSEAPVQSSGNTIYF. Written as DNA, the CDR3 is TGTGCCAGCAGTGAAGCGCCGGTACAGAGCTCTGGAAACACCATATATTTT.

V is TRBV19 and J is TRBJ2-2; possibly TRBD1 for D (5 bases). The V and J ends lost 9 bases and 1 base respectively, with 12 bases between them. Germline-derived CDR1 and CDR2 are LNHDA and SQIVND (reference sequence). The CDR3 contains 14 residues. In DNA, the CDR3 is TGTGCCAGCGGATCCGGACAGAACACCGGGGAGCTGTTTTTT. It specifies CASGSGQNTGELFF.

CDR3 nucleotides: TGTGCCATCAGTGTCCCGGGGACCTACGAGCAGTACTTC. Amino acid sequence: CAISVPGTYEQYF. The chain has TRBV10-3 and TRBJ2-7; D may be TRBD2 (5 bases). Trimming took 4 bases from V and 2 from J, leaving 9 bases between them. The CDR3 covers 13 residues. The germline CDR1 and CDR2 sequences are ENHRY and SYGVKD.

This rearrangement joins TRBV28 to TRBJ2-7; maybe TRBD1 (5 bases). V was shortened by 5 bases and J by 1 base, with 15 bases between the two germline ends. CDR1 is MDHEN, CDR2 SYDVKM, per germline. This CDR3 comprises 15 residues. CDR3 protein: CASSPLKGLSYEQYF. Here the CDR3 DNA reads TGTGCCAGCAGTCCCCTAAAGGGGCTTTCCTACGAGCAGTACTTC.

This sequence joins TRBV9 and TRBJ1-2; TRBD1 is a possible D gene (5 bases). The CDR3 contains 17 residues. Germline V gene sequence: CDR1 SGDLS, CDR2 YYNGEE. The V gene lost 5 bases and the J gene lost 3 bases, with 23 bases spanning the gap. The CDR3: CASSLPSGGELHYGYTF. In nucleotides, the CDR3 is TGTGCCAGCAGTCTCCCGTCGGGGGGGGAACTTCACTATGGCTACACCTTC.

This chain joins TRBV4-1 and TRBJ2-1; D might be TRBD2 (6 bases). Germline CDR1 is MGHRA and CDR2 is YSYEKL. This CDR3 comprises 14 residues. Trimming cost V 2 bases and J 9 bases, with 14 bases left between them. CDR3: CASSQPTRRSEQFF. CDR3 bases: TGCGCCAGCAGCCAACCGACTAGGCGGAGTGAGCAGTTCTTC.

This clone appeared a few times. The CDR3 DNA reads TGTGCCAGCAGGGCCTCGTACACTGAAGCTTTCTTT. Protein sequence: CASRASYTEAFF. The gene calls are TRBV11-3 and TRBJ1-1; D is unresolved. V lost 6 bases and J lost 3, with 8 bases in between. Germline V lookup: CDR1 SGHNT, CDR2 YENEEA. The CDR3 has 12 amino acids. Combining the CDR3 with reference TRBV11-3 and TRBJ1-1 gives the whole variable domain EAGVVQSPRYKIIEKKQPVAFWCNPISGHNTLYWYLQNLGQGPELLIRYENEEAVDDSQLPKDRFSAERLKGVDSTLKIQPAELGDSAVYLCASRASYTEAFFGQGTRLTVV.

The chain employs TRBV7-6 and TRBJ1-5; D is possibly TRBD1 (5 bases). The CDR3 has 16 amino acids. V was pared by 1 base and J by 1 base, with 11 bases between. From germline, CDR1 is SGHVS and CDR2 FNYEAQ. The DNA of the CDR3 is TGTGCCAGCAGCTTAGGGGCAGGGATCAGCAATCAGCCCCAGCATTTT. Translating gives CASSLGAGISNQPQHF. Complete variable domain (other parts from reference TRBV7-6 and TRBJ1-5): GAGVSQSPRYKVTKRGQDVALRCDPISGHVSLYWYRQALGQGPEFLTYFNYEAQQDKSGLPNDRFSAERPEGSISTLTIQRTEQRDSAMYRCASSLGAGISNQPQHFGDGTRLSIL.

The CDR3 is CASSRQGVNTEAFF. CDR3 coding DNA: TGTGCCAGTAGCCGACAGGGTGTGAACACTGAAGCTTTCTTT. This chain connects TRBV19 to TRBJ1-1, with TRBD1 identical over 7 bases. Germline-derived CDR1 and CDR2 are LNHDA and SQIVND (reference sequence). The trim removed 6 bases at V and 0 bases at J, leaving 4 bases unmatched. The CDR3 is 14 amino acids. The variable domain in full, completed from reference TRBV19 and TRBJ1-1, reads DGGITQSPKYLFRKEGQNVTLSCEQNLNHDAMYWYRQDPGQGLRLIYYSQIVNDFQKGDIAEGYSVSREKKESFPLTVTSAQKNPTAFYLCASSRQGVNTEAFFGQGTRLTVV.

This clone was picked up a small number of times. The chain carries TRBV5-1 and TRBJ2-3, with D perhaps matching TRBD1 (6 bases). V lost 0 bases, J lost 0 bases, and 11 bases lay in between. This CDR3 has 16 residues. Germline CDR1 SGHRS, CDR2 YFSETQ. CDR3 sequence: CASSLAQGLSTDTQYF. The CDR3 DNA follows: TGCGCCAGCAGCTTGGCGCAGGGGCTGAGCACAGATACGCAGTATTTT.

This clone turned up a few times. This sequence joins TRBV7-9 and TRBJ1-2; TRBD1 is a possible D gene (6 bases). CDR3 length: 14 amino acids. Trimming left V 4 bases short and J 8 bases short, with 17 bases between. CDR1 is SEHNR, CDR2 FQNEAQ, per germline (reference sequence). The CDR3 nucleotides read TGTGCCAGCAGCTGGGGGCCCATGGGTGGCGGCTACACCTTC. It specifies CASSWGPMGGGYTF.

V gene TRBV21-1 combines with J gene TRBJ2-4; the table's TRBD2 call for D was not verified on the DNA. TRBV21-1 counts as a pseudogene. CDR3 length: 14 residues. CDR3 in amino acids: CASSKRGTRVVRYF. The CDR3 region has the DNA TGTGCCAGCAGCAAAAGAGGGACTAGAGTCGTAAGGTACTTC.

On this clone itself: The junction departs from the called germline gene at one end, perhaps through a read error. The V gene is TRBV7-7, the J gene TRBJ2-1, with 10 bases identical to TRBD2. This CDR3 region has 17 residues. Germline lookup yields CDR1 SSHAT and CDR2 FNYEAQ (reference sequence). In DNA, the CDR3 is TGTGCTAGCAGCTCGTTTCCGGGACTAGCGAGCTACAATGAGCAGTTCTTC. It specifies CASSSFPGLASYNEQFF.

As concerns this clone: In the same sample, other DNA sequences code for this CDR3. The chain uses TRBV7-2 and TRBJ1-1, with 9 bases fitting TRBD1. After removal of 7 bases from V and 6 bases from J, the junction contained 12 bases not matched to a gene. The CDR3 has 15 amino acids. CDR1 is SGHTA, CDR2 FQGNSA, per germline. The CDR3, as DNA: TGTGCCAGCATCGACCAAACAGGGGGCGAGGCTGAAGCTTTCTTT. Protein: CASIDQTGGEAEAFF. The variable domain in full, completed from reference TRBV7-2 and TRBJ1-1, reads GAGVSQSPSNKVTEKGKDVELRCDPISGHTALYWYRQSLGQGLEFLIYFQGNSAPDKSGLPSDRFSAERTGGSVSTLTIQRTQQEDSAVYLCASIDQTGGEAEAFFGQGTRLTVV.

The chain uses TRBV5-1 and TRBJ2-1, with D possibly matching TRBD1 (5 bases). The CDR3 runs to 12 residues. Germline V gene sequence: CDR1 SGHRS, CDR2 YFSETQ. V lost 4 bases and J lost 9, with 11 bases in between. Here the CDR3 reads CASSPDSPEQFF. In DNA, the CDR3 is TGCGCCAGCAGCCCCGACAGTCCTGAGCAGTTCTTC.

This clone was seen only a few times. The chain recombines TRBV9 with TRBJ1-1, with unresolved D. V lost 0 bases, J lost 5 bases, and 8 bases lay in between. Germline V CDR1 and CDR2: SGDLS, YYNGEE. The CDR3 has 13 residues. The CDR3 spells CASSVDLRTEAFF. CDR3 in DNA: TGTGCCAGCAGCGTAGATCTGCGAACTGAAGCTTTCTTT.

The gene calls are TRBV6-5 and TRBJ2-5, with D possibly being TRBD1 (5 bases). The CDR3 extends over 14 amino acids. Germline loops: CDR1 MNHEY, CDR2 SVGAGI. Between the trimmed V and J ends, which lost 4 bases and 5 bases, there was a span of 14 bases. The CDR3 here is CASSSIQGEETQYF. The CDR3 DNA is TGTGCCAGCAGTTCGATCCAGGGTGAGGAGACCCAGTACTTC.

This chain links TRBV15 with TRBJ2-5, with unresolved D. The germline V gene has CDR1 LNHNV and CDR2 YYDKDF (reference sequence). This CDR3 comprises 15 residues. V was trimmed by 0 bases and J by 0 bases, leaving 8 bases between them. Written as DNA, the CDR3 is TGTGCCACCAGCAGAGATCTACAGAACCAAGAGACCCAGTACTTC. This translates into CATSRDLQNQETQYF.

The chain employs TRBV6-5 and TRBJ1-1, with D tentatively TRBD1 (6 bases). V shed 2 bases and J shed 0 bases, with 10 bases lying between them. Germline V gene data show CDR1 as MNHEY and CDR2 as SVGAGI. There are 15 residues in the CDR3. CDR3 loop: CASSYVRGMNTEAFF. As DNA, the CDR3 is TGTGCCAGCAGTTACGTGAGGGGGATGAACACTGAAGCTTTCTTT.

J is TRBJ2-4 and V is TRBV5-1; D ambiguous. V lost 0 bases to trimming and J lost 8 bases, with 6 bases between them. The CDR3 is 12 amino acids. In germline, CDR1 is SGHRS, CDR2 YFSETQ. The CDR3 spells CASSLVGDIQYF. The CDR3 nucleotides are TGCGCCAGCAGCTTGGTAGGAGACATTCAGTACTTC.

The CDR3 DNA follows: TGTGCCAGTAGTACTGGGGGGGGGCTGAAGGGCAATCAGCCCCAGCATTTT. It yields the protein CASSTGGGLKGNQPQHF. The chain recombines TRBV19 with TRBJ1-5, with D perhaps TRBD1 (6 bases). The CDR3 loop spans 17 amino acids. CDR1 is LNHDA, CDR2 SQIVND, per germline (reference sequence). The germline V and J ends were trimmed by 4 bases and 2 bases, with 18 bases remaining between them.

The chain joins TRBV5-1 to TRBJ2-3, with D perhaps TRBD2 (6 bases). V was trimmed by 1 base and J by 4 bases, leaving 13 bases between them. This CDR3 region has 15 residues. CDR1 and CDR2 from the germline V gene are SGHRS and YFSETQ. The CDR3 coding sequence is TGCGCCAGCAGCTTGCGGCGGGACTGGTCAGATACGCAGTATTTT. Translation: CASSLRRDWSDTQYF.

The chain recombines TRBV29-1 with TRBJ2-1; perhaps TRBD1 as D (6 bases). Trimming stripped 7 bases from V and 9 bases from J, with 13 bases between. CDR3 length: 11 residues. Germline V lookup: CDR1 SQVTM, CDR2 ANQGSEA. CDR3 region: CSDTTGGEQFF. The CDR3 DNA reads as TGCAGCGACACGACAGGAGGTGAGCAGTTCTTC.

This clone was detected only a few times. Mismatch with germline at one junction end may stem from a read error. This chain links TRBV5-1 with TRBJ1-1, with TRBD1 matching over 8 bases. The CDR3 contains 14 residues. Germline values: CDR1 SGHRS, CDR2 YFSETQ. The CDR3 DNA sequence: TGCGCCGGCAGCACACAGGGGGAGGGAACTGAAGCTTTCTTT. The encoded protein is CAGSTQGEGTEAFF.

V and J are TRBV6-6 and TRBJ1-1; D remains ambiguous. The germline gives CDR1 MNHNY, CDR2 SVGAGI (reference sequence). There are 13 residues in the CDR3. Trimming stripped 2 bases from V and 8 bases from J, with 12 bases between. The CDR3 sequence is CASSYGRELEAFF. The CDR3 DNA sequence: TGTGCCAGCAGTTACGGCCGAGAACTAGAAGCTTTCTTT.